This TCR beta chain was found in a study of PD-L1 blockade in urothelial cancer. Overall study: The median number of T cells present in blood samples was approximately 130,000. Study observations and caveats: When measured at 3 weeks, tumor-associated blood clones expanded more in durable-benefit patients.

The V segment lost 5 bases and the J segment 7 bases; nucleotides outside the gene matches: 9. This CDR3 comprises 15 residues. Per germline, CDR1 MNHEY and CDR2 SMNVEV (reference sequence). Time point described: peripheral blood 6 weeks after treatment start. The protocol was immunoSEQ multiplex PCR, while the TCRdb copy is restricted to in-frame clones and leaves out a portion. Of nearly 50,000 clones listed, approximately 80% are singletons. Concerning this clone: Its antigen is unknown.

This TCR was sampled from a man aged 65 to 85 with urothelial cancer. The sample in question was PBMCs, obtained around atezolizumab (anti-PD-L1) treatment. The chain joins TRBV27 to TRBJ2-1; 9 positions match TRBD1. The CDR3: CASSTRDRAENEQFF. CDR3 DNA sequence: TGTGCCAGCAGTACCCGGGACAGGGCTGAGAATGAGCAGTTCTTC.